This T cell receptor (beta chain) was profiled in a study of graft-versus-host responses after intestinal transplantation. The wider study: Once they had received anti-thymocyte globulin induction, all recipients took tacrolimus and steroids for approximately 3 years.

This CDR3 is built from 17 residues. TCRdb keeps only in-frame clones here, not all; method: immunoSEQ multiplex PCR. This repertoire shows about 90,000 clones, 80% to 95% found once; its top ten account for around 1.1%. For this clone: Its matching antigen is unknown.

The source of this sequence is a human donor who was the organ donor for an intestinal transplant. The sample was unstimulated CD8+ T cells sorted from spleen or lymph node cells, taken before transplant. The chain carries TRBV21-1 and TRBJ2-4; TRBD2 was called by the table and not checked on the DNA. TRBV21-1 has pseudogene status. This CDR3 reads CASGPRSVPWTKNIQYF. CDR3 in DNA: TGTGCCAGCGGCCCTAGATCAGTGCCTTGGACCAAAAACATTCAGTACTTC.